This T cell receptor (beta chain) was profiled in a study of metastatic and nonmetastatic thyroid tumors. This clone occurred many times. The entire patient cohort was treatment-naive prior to thyroid surgery. Via MiXCR, TCRdb re-called the PCR reads. This sample has nearly 35,000 clones, with about 15% found just once. In germline, CDR1 is SGHTA, CDR2 FQGNSA. With 0 bases removed from V and 0 bases from J, the gap between germline ends came to 5 bases. This CDR3 has 14 amino acids. The chain has TRBV7-2 and TRBJ1-1, with D hard to call. The receptor comes from a female donor with papillary thyroid cancer or a benign thyroid nodule (not recorded which). Some clones in this sample may be carry-over from other donors' samples. The sequencing sample was made of blood. The CDR3, as DNA: TGTGCCAGCAGCTTAGCGGAAATGAACACTGAAGCTTTCTTT. Translation gives CASSLAEMNTEAFF.